The source of this T cell receptor (beta chain) is a study of T cells in Graves' hyperthyroidism and ophthalmopathy. Study-level background: The initial diagnosis was the point when peripheral blood was collected, ahead of any treatment.

Exclusion of patients followed from uncontrolled infection, other autoimmune disease, pregnancy or lactation. Blood from later-ophthalmopathy patients was taken at first hyperthyroidism diagnosis. V was clipped by 6 bases and J by 2 bases, with 14 bases between them. The CDR3 sequence is 14 residues long. The V gene's germline CDR1 is SGHTA and CDR2 FQGTGA. Amplification of TCR beta CDR3 regions used RNA as the template. Initially, a first-round RT-PCR of the TCR CDR3 employed the HTBI primer set. TCRdb processed the multiplex PCR reads anew with MiXCR; each CDR3 protein has one entry. The sample records hundreds of thousands of distinct CDR3 sequences, approximately 15% being singletons.

The TCR was taken from a woman aged 25 to 39 with Graves' hyperthyroidism that later progressed to Graves' ophthalmopathy. The chain combines TRBV7-3 with TRBJ2-7; D is uncertain. The sequencing input was blood. The CDR3 region is CASSPPDGTYEQYF. The CDR3 nucleotides read TGTGCCAGCAGTCCCCCCGACGGTACCTACGAGCAGTACTTC.